The T cell receptor (beta chain) under discussion was sequenced for a study of T-cell memory formation after mild COVID-19. In this sample, this clonotype turned up a few times. Looked up from germline, CDR1 is SGHKS and CDR2 is YYEKEE (reference sequence). The CDR3 totals 13 residues. Trimming took off 3 bases at V and 3 bases at J, with 10 bases between the two ends. In TCRdb, the 5' RACE reads were re-called with MiXCR into one record per CDR3 protein. The data contain 120,000 or so distinct CDR3 sequences, roughly 6% of them singletons. The TCR sequence derives from an adult woman who had mild COVID-19 (a few samples of this study predate the infection). Cell type and time point are not known. Material: PBMCs or a T cell subset sorted from them (not recorded which). The chain has TRBV5-5 and TRBJ2-7; D unresolved. CDR3 sequence reads: CASSSPTYYEQYF. CDR3 DNA sequence: TGTGCCAGCAGCTCCCCGACCTACTACGAGCAGTACTTC. The full variable domain, completed using reference TRBV5-5 and TRBJ2-7, is DAGVTQSPTHLIKTRGQQVTLRCSPISGHKSVSWYQQVLGQGPQFIFQYYEKEERGRGNFPDRFSARQFPNYSSELNVNALLLGDSALYLCASSSPTYYEQYFGPGTRLTVT.